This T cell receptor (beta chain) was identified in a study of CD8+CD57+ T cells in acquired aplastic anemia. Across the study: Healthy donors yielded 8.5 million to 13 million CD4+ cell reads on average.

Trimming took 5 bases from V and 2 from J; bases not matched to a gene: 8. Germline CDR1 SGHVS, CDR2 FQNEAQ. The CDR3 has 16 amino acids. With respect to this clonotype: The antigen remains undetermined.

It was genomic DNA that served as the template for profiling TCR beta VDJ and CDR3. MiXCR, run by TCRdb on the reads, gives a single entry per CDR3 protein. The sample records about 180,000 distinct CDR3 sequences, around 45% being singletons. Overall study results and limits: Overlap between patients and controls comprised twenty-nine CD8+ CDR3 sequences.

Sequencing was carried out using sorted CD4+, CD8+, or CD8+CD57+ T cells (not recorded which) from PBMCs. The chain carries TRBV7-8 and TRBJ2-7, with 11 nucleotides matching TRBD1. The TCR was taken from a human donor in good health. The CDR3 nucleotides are TGTGCCAGCAGCGGGACAGGGGGGGTCAAAACCTACGAGCAGTACTTC. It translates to CASSGTGGVKTYEQYF.